This TCR beta chain originates from a study of blood T cell repertoires in COVID-19. Study-wide background: Researchers got acute and convalescent COVID-19 samples from the United States, Italy and Spain. In each case, the material was cDNA or gDNA derived from T cells, B-cell-depleted T cells, or PBMCs.

From germline, CDR1 is MGHRA and CDR2 YSYEKL. The CDR3 covers 16 residues. The V end lost 4 bases, the J end lost 2 bases, and 14 bases lay between the germline ends. This clone appeared a single time. Original methodology: Counts of nucleated cells, estimated from reference gene primer amplification, were obtained. This table comes from immunoSEQ multiplex PCR, and its TCRdb copy is limited to in-frame clones, with some not included. V and J calls plus clone size are reproduced from that table; the DNA served to infer D and trimming. The sample carries approximately 210,000 clones, roughly 90% recorded once.

This TCR was recovered from a woman between 35 and 50 years old with acute or convalescent COVID-19. Input material: peripheral blood. The chain couples TRBV4-1 to TRBJ2-2; possible D gene TRBD2, 5 bases. Here the CDR3 DNA reads TGCGCCAGCAGCCCCCAGAGCGGCGGCAACACCGGGGAGCTGTTTTTT. As protein: CASSPQSGGNTGELFF.